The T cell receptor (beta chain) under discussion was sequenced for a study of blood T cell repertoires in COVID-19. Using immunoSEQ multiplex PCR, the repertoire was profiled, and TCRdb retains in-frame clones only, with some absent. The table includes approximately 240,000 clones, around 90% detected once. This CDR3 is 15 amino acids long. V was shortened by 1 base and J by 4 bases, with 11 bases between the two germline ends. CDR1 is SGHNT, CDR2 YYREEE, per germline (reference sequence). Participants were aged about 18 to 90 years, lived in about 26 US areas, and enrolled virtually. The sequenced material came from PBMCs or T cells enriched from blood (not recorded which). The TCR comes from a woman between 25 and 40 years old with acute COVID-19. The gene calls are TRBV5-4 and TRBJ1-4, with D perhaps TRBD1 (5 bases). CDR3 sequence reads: CASSLRGTGNEKLFF. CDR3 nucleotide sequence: TGTGCCAGCAGCTTGAGAGGTACAGGTAATGAAAAACTGTTTTTT. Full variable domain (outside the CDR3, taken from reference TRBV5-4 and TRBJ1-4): ETGVTQSPTHLIKTRGQQVTLRCSSQSGHNTVSWYQQALGQGPQFIFQYYREEENGRGNFPPRFSGLQFPNYSSELNVNALELDDSALYLCASSLRGTGNEKLFFGSGTQLSVL.